These T cell receptor beta chains were read from a single sample in a study of blood T cell repertoires in COVID-19. Only in-frame clones appear in the TCRdb table, and some are missing; sequencing was by immunoSEQ multiplex PCR. Here the sample spans about 400,000 clones, around 86% being singletons. The sequenced sample consisted of peripheral blood. The receptors come from a human donor in a cohort sampled during active COVID-19. Each CDR3 is given with its conserved first and last residue. D genes are given only for firm matches. The size entry is marked missing in some rows and otherwise reads once, few, many or a size class.

CDR3 length,clone size,V gene,J gene,D gene,CDR3 protein
16,once,TRBV5-1,TRBJ1-4,TRBD1,CASSPEGQGASEKLFF
11,NA,TRBV4-2,TRBJ2-3,NA,CASSQERTQYF
15,NA,TRBV30,TRBJ1-5,TRBD1,CAWSEGTGPNQPQHF
13,NA,TRBV2,TRBJ1-1,TRBD1,CASCGTGLSEAFF
15,NA,TRBV30,TRBJ1-1,TRBD1,CAWSVPHRGNTEAFF
16,NA,TRBV4-1,TRBJ2-2,NA,CASSQETNSLTGELFF
15,NA,TRBV5-1,TRBJ2-1,NA,CASSRGSGSPSWGFF
12,NA,TRBV30,TRBJ1-1,TRBD1,CAWETGSTEAFF
14,NA,TRBV2,TRBJ2-1,NA,CASSEIEANNEQFF
16,NA,TRBV18,TRBJ1-3,NA,CASSPLRQGAGNTIYF
16,once,TRBV4-2,TRBJ2-5,TRBD2,CASSPPTSSRLETQYF
15,NA,TRBV11-2,TRBJ2-3,NA,CASSPTGVSTDTQYF
15,NA,TRBV3-1/TRBV3-2,TRBJ2-4,NA,CASSHLRGGANIQYF
14,NA,TRBV5-6,TRBJ1-2,TRBD1,CASSLYKGARGYTF
15,NA,TRBV21-1,TRBJ1-6,NA,CASSSNVQTGSPLHF
17,NA,TRBV5-1,TRBJ1-1,TRBD1,CASSFHRGPDRNTEAFF
15,NA,TRBV20-1,TRBJ2-6,NA,CSASLVARGANVLTF
16,few,TRBV13,TRBJ2-7,NA,CASSPNRGMVSYEQYF
15,few,TRBV7-2,TRBJ1-2,NA,CASSLARGANYGYTF
19,once,TRBV10-3,TRBJ1-5,TRBD1,CAISESSRDRQGASQPQHF
16,NA,TRBV6-2/TRBV6-3,TRBJ2-7,NA,CASRPSGGTAGYEQYF
16,once,TRBV3-1/TRBV3-2,TRBJ2-1,TRBD2,CASSQDPGGAFGEQFF
14,NA,TRBV2,TRBJ2-1,TRBD2,CASSYLAGGNEQFF
14,once,TRBV5-1,TRBJ1-2,NA,CASSLVQTEDGYTF
16,NA,TRBV5-1,TRBJ2-1,TRBD1,CASSKYGDSLLQEQFF
16,NA,TRBV5-1,TRBJ1-3,TRBD1,CASSYGQGASGNTIYF
14,NA,TRBV3-1/TRBV3-2,TRBJ1-1,TRBD1,CASSQTGTGHEAFF
16,NA,TRBV28,TRBJ2-7,TRBD1,CASSQSVRGYVSEQYF
15,NA,TRBV7-9,TRBJ1-4,NA,CASSFGLGEDEKLFF
15,NA,TRBV4-1,TRBJ1-5,NA,CASSQAFAGNQPQHF
16,NA,TRBV9,TRBJ2-3,TRBD2,CASSPLGGEGPDTQYF
13,NA,TRBV19,TRBJ2-7,NA,CASSIVKSGEQYF
12,NA,TRBV12-3/TRBV12-4,TRBJ2-7,NA,CASSREPLEQYF
16,NA,TRBV7-3,TRBJ2-6,TRBD2,CASSPGLVGGANVLTF
16,once,TRBV2,TRBJ2-3,TRBD1,CASSEIETGETDTQYF
17,NA,TRBV10-3,TRBJ2-3,NA,CAISGYPRSPGTDTQYF
18,once,TRBV9,TRBJ2-3,TRBD2,CASSVSGRAWGQTDTQYF
15,NA,TRBV7-3,TRBJ2-1,NA,CASSLSAARINEQFF
14,NA,TRBV11-3,TRBJ1-1,NA,CASSLGPVNTEAFF
10,NA,TRBV10-1,TRBJ1-5,NA,CARYNQPQHF
13,NA,TRBV12-3/TRBV12-4,TRBJ1-1,TRBD1,CASSGQGYTEAFF
15,NA,TRBV11-2,TRBJ2-7,TRBD2,CASSLETSGTYEQYF
16,NA,TRBV15,TRBJ2-1,NA,CATSRERGDTGNEQFF
15,once,TRBV6-5,TRBJ1-1,NA,CASSNPPGYIAEAFF
19,NA,TRBV7-9,TRBJ1-1,NA,CASSLDGSGPHRANTEAFF
14,NA,TRBV5-1,TRBJ2-3,TRBD2,CASSRGLATDTQYF
11,once,TRBV3-1/TRBV3-2,TRBJ2-1,NA,CASSLRGEQFF
13,NA,TRBV6-6,TRBJ1-2,NA,CASSSPGGYGYTF
16,NA,TRBV19,TRBJ2-1,NA,CASSGGDSLNYNEQFF
15,NA,TRBV4-2,TRBJ1-1,NA,CASSQDVQENTEAFF
15,NA,TRBV6-1,TRBJ1-1,TRBD1,CASSETRQGNTEAFF
15,few,TRBV5-4,TRBJ1-2,TRBD1,CASSLVETGGDGYTF
15,NA,TRBV7-8,TRBJ1-2,TRBD1,CASSGRTGKSYGYTF
13,once,TRBV30,TRBJ1-6,NA,CASQVTYNSPLHF
14,NA,TRBV5-5,TRBJ2-7,TRBD1,CASSPFGQDHEQYF
13,NA,TRBV7-9,TRBJ1-1,NA,CASSLRGNTEAFF
15,NA,TRBV3-1/TRBV3-2,TRBJ2-1,TRBD2,CASSPFEGRVGEQFF
14,NA,TRBV7-8,TRBJ1-2,TRBD1,CASSLANQGAGYTF
15,NA,TRBV20-1,TRBJ2-1,NA,CSASGDRGARDEQFF
12,NA,TRBV10-3,TRBJ1-5,NA,CAISESGGPQHF